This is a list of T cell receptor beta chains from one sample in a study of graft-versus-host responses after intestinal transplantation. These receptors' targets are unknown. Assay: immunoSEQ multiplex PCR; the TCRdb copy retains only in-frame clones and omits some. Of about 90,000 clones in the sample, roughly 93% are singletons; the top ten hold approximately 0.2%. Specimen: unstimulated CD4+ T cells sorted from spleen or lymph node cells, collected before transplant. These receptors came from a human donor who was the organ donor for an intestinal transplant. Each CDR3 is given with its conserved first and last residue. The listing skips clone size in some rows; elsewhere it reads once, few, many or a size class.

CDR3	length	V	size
CASSQGGFRGNEQFF	15	TRBV10-1	NA
CASSRLPAGPQHF	13	TRBV6-6	NA
CASSRVVTGELFF	13	TRBV2	NA
CASRGRLGQGRNEQFF	16	TRBV19	NA
CAASTLQGAGEAFF	14	TRBV2	once
CASSLGQVGYTF	12	TRBV7-2	NA
CAWTGTSGGPSYNEQFF	17	TRBV30	once
CASSLARAPTAVGELFF	17	TRBV5-6	NA
CASSSRRGTETQYF	14	TRBV6-5	NA
CASSPRGPNEQFF	13	TRBV18	once
CASRGSTEEIELFF	14	TRBV2	NA